Listed here are 14 T cell receptor beta chains from one sample, sequenced in a study of regulatory T cells in long-lasting Graves disease (TCRdb year 2021). The time point label corresponds to: persistent/refractory GD, antithyroid drugs over 5 years with positive TRAb. RNA was extracted from PBMCs in TRIzol for both TCR sequencing and RNA sequencing. Libraries came from multiplex PCR. This sample was sequenced with an Illumina HiSeq 4000. iRepertoire HTBI primers and Arm-PCR amplification of CDR3 regions were used to construct TCR beta libraries. TCRdb reprocessing: public reads trimmed at Q25 with fastp, clones called with MiXCR, in-frame beta chains kept. Identical CDR3 proteins give one entry, which carries the most common genes and DNA. This sample gives roughly 400,000 distinct CDR3 sequences in total; 21% of them show up just once. Clones ranked in the top ten supply about 13% of the sample.

This specimen was peripheral blood mononuclear cells (PBMCs), taken when the disease was refractory, from a patient treated with antithyroid drugs. Receptors were obtained from a female donor with Graves disease.

This clonotype was found many times. The V gene is TRBV7-8, the J gene TRBJ2-2; TRBD2 might be the D (5 bases). Germline V gene lookup returns CDR1 SGHVS and CDR2 FQNEAQ. The CDR3 contains 14 residues. Trimming took off 1 base at V and 5 bases at J, with 8 bases between the two ends. As DNA, the CDR3 is TGTGCCAGCAGCTTAGTGCGCGGGACCGGGGAGCTGTTTTTT. This encodes CASSLVRGTGELFF.

This chain links TRBV19 with TRBJ2-6; weak D call: TRBD2 (5 bases). In germline, CDR1 is LNHDA, CDR2 SQIVND (reference sequence). The CDR3 is 15 amino acids. Trimming took off 4 bases at V and 3 bases at J, with 10 bases between the two ends. CDR3 region: CASSTGVDGANVLTF. CDR3 nucleotides: TGTGCCAGTAGTACCGGGGTAGATGGGGCCAACGTCCTGACTTTC. Variable domain in full (rest from reference TRBV19 and TRBJ2-6): DGGITQSPKYLFRKEGQNVTLSCEQNLNHDAMYWYRQDPGQGLRLIYYSQIVNDFQKGDIAEGYSVSREKKESFPLTVTSAQKNPTAFYLCASSTGVDGANVLTFGAGSRLTVL.

This clonotype was recorded many times. The V gene is TRBV7-2, the J gene TRBJ2-7; tentative D call: TRBD2 (6 bases). Trimming cost V 5 bases and J 2 bases, with 13 bases left between them. The germline gives CDR1 SGHTA, CDR2 FQGNSA. CDR3 size: 14 residues. This CDR3 reads CASSRGLPAYEQYF. In DNA, the CDR3 is TGTGCCAGCAGCCGGGGACTTCCAGCCTACGAGCAGTACTTC.

This clonotype was seen at least ten times. The chain links TRBV11-2 to TRBJ1-6, with D tentatively TRBD1 (6 bases). Between the trimmed V and J ends, which lost 6 bases and 4 bases, there was a span of 10 bases. Looked up from germline, CDR1 is SGHAT and CDR2 is FQNNGV. This CDR3 spans 14 amino acids. The CDR3 reads CASRAGQYNSPLHF. The CDR3 nucleotides are TGTGCCAGCAGGGCAGGACAGTATAATTCACCCCTCCACTTT.

This sequence joins TRBV9 and TRBJ1-3, with TRBD1 as a possible D gene (6 bases). Germline CDR1 is SGDLS and CDR2 is YYNGEE. Trimming cost V 0 bases and J 2 bases, with 12 bases left between them. This CDR3 comprises 16 residues. CDR3: CASSVAHGGPGNTIYF. The CDR3 DNA sequence: TGTGCCAGCAGCGTAGCTCATGGGGGCCCTGGAAACACCATATATTTT.

A few counts support this clonotype. The chain combines TRBV20-1 with TRBJ2-1, with a weak D call TRBD2 (6 bases). Germline V CDR1 and CDR2: DFQATT, SNEGSKA (reference sequence). The CDR3 is made up of 14 amino acids. Deletions cut 2 bases from V and 1 base from J, with 9 bases between. The CDR3 reads CSARRGGSYNEQFF. DNA of the CDR3: TGCAGTGCTAGACGCGGAGGGTCCTACAATGAGCAGTTCTTC.

There are many counts of this clonotype. The V and J genes are TRBV28 and TRBJ2-7, with 7 bases lining up with TRBD1. The germline V gene encodes CDR1 MDHEN and CDR2 SYDVKM. The CDR3 is made up of 12 amino acids. Unmatched junction bases numbered 2, after V lost 6 bases and J lost 3 bases. CDR3 in DNA: TGTGCCAGCAGGACAGGGAGCTACGAGCAGTACTTC. Amino acid sequence: CASRTGSYEQYF.

The rearrangement links TRBV25-1 to TRBJ2-7; maybe TRBD1 (5 bases). This CDR3 contains 14 residues. Trimming stripped 3 bases from V and 0 bases from J, with 9 bases between. Germline-derived CDR1 and CDR2 are MGHDK and SYGVNS. The CDR3 DNA sequence: TGTGCCAGCAGTGATTCGACAGTCTCCTACGAGCAGTACTTC. Its translation: CASSDSTVSYEQYF.

Concerning this clonotype: At one boundary the junction diverges from the germline segment, which might be a read error. This rearrangement joins TRBV5-1 to TRBJ2-7, with 8 bases lining up with TRBD2. The CDR3 runs 15 residues. From germline, CDR1 is SGHRS and CDR2 YFSETQ. CDR3 in amino acids: CASSLEGLDSYEQYF. CDR3 DNA: TGTGCCAGCAGCTTGGAGGGACTAGATTCCTACGAGCAGTACTTC.

Only a few counts were recorded for this clonotype. At one end, the junction sequence differs from germline, possibly due to a read error. The chain employs TRBV12-3 or TRBV12-4 and TRBJ1-6, with TRBD1 matching 9 bases. The CDR3 totals 16 residues. CDR3 loop: CASTTSGQGERSPPHF. As DNA, the CDR3 is TGTGCCAGCACAACGTCGGGACAGGGAGAGAGATCACCCCCCCACTTT.

This clonotype was picked up a small number of times. A much larger clone sits a single nucleotide away, making a read error possible. The rearrangement links TRBV25-1 to TRBJ1-2; weak D call: TRBD1 (5 bases). Per the germline V gene, CDR1 is MGHDK and CDR2 is SYGVNS. V lost 0 bases, J lost 8 bases, and 10 bases lay in between. This CDR3 is 13 amino acids long. CDR3 in DNA: TGTGCCAGCAGTGAATACGGGGCCGGGGGCTACACCTTC. As protein: CASSEYGAGGYTF.

The chain has TRBV20-1 and TRBJ2-7, with D perhaps TRBD1 (5 bases). The V gene lost 4 bases and the J gene lost 3 bases, with 19 bases spanning the gap. The CDR3 contains 15 residues. CDR1 DFQATT and CDR2 SNEGSKA come from the germline V gene (reference sequence). The CDR3 sequence: CSAKLLGRVNYEQYF. CDR3 in DNA: TGCAGTGCTAAGCTTCTTGGCAGGGTAAACTACGAGCAGTACTTC.

This clonotype was seen once. V usage is TRBV28 and J usage is TRBJ1-2; 7 bases align to TRBD1. The CDR3 runs to 18 residues. Per germline, CDR1 MDHEN and CDR2 SYDVKM. J gave up 0 bases and V 7 bases, and 17 bases lay outside the gene matches. CDR3 region: CASILSPGGDRTNYGYTF. The CDR3 region has the DNA TGTGCCAGCATTCTTTCCCCGGGGGGGGACAGAACTAACTATGGCTACACCTTC.

This clonotype was seen at least ten times. The chain links TRBV27 to TRBJ1-2; D gene uncertain. Germline CDR1 reads MNHEY; CDR2 reads SMNVEV (reference sequence). There are 15 residues in the CDR3. V was trimmed by 2 bases and J by 4 bases, leaving 14 bases between them. The CDR3 protein is CASSLIGSLIYGYTF. The CDR3 bases are TGTGCCAGCAGTTTAATCGGAAGCCTCATCTATGGCTACACCTTC.